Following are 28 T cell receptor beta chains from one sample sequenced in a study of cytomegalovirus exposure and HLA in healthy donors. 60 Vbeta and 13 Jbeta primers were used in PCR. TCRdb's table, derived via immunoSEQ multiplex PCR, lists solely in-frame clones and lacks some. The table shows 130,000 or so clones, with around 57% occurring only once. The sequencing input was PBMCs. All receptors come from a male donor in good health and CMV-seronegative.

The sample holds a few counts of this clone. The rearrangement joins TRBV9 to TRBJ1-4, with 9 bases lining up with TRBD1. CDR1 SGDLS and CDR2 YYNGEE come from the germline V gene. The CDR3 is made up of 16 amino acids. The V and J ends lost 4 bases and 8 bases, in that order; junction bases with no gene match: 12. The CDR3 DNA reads TGTGCCAGCAGCAAGGGACAGGGAGGGGTGCGCGAAAAACTGTTTTTT. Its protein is CASSKGQGGVREKLFF.

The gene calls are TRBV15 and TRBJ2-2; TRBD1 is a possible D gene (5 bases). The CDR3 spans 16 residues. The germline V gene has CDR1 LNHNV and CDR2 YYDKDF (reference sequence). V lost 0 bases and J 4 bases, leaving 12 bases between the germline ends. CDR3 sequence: CATSRDRGRTTGELFF. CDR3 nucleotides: TGTGCCACCAGCAGAGATAGGGGAAGAACCACCGGGGAGCTGTTTTTT.

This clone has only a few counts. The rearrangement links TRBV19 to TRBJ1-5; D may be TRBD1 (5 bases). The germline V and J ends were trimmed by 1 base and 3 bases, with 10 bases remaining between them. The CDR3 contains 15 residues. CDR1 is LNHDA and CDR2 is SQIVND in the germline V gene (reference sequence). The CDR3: CASSIGSRANQPQHF. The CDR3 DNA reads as TGTGCCAGTAGTATAGGGAGCAGGGCCAATCAGCCCCAGCATTTT.

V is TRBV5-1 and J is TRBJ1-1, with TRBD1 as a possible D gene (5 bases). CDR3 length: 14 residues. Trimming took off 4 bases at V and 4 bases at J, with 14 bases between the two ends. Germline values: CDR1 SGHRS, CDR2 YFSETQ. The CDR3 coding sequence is TGCGCCAGCAGCGGAAAGGGGAAGAGCACTGAAGCTTTCTTT. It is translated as CASSGKGKSTEAFF.

CDR3 residues: CASSLVREIYGYTF. The CDR3 nucleotides read TGTGCCAGCAGCTTGGTACGAGAGATTTATGGCTACACCTTC. The V and J genes are TRBV5-6 and TRBJ1-2; D unclear. Germline CDR1 and CDR2: SGHDT and YYEEEE. V was cut by 0 bases and J by 5 bases, with 11 bases left in between. The CDR3 has 14 residues.

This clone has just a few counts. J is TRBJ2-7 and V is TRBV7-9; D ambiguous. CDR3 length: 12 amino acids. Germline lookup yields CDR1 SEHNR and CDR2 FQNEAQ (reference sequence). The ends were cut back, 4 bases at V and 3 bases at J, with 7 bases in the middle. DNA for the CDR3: TGTGCCAGCAGCTACTCAGGCTACGAGCAGTACTTC. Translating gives CASSYSGYEQYF.

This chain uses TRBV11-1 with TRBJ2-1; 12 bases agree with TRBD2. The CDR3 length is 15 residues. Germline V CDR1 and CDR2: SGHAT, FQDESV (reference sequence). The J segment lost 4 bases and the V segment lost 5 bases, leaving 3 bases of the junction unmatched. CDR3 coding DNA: TGTGCCAGCAGCCCTAGCGGGGGGGAATACAATGAGCAGTTCTTC. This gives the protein CASSPSGGEYNEQFF.

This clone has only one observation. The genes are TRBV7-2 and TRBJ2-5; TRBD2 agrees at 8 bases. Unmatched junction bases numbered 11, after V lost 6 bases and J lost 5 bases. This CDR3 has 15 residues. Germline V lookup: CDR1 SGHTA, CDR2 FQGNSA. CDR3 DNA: TGTGCCAGCAGACAGCTCGGGGGGGCGGGGGAGACCCAGTACTTC. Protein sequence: CASRQLGGAGETQYF.

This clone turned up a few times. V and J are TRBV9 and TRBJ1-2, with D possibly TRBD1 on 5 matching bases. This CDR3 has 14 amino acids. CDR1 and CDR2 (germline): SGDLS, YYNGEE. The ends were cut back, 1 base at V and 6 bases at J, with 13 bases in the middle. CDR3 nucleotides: TGTGCCAGCAGCGTACGCGGAGGGGATAATGGCTACACCTTC. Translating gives CASSVRGGDNGYTF.

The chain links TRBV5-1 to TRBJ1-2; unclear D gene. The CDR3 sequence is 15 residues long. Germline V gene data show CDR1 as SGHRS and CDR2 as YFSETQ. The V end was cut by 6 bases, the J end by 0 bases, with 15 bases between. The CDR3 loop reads CASTMGTETNYGYTF. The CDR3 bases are TGCGCCAGCACAATGGGTACGGAGACTAACTATGGCTACACCTTC.

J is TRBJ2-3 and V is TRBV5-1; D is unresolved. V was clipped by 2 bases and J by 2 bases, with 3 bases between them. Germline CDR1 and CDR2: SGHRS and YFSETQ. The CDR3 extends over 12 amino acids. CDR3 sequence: CASSFNTDTQYF. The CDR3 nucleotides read TGCGCCAGCAGCTTTAACACAGATACGCAGTATTTT.

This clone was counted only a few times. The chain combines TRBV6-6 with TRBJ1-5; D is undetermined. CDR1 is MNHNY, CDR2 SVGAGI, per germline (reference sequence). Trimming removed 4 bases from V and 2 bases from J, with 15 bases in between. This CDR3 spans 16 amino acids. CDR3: CASSSQFSAGNQPQHF. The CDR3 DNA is TGTGCCAGCAGTTCACAGTTCTCAGCGGGCAATCAGCCCCAGCATTTT.

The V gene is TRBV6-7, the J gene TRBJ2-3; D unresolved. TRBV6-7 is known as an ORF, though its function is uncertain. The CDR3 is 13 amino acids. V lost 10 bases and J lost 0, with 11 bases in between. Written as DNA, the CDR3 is TGTGCCAACCCAAAGAGAAGCACAGATACGCAGTATTTT. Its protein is CANPKRSTDTQYF.

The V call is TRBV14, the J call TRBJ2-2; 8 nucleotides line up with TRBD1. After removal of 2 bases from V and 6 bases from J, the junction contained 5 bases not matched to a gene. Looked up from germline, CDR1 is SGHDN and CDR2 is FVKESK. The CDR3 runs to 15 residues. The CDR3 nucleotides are TGTGCCAGCAGCCAACGACAGGGGTTCTCCGGGGAGCTGTTTTTT. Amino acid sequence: CASSQRQGFSGELFF.

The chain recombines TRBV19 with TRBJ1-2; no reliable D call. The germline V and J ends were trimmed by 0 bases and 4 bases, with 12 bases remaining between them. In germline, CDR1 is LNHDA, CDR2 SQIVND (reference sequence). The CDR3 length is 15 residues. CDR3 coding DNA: TGTGCCAGTAGTATAGAAGGAGGGAATATCTATGGCTACACCTTC. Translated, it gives CASSIEGGNIYGYTF.

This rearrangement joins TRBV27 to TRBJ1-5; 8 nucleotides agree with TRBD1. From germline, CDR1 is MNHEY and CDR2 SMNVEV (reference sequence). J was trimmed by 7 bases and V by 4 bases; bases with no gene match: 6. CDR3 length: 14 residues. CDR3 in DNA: TGTGCCAGCAGTTCCTCAGGGGGCTGGCAGCCCCAGCATTTT. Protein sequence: CASSSSGGWQPQHF.

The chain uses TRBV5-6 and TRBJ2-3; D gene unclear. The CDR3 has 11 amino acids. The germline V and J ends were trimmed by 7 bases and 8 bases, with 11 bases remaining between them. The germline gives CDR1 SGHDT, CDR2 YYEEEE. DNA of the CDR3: TGTGCCAGCCACCGCGAGAGTACGCAGTATTTT. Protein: CASHRESTQYF.

CDR3 in amino acids: CATSRGGMGVHGYTF. In DNA, the CDR3 is TGTGCCACCAGCAGAGGAGGGATGGGAGTCCATGGCTACACCTTC. V and J are TRBV15 and TRBJ1-2; D is uncertain. The V end lost 1 base, the J end lost 6 bases, and 15 bases lay between the germline ends. This CDR3 is built from 15 residues. Looked up from germline, CDR1 is LNHNV and CDR2 is YYDKDF (reference sequence). The full variable domain, rest sourced from reference TRBV15 and TRBJ1-2, is DAMVIQNPRYQVTQFGKPVTLSCSQTLNHNVMYWYQQKSSQAPKLLFHYYDKDFNNEADTPDNFQSRRPNTSFCFLDIRSPGLGDTAMYLCATSRGGMGVHGYTFGSGTRLTVV.

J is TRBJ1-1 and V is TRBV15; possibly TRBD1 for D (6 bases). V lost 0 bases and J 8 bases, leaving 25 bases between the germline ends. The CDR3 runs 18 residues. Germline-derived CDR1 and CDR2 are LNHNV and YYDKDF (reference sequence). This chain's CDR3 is CATSRDPPLDRITPEAFF. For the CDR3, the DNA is TGTGCCACCAGCAGAGATCCTCCACTGGACAGAATAACCCCCGAAGCTTTCTTT.

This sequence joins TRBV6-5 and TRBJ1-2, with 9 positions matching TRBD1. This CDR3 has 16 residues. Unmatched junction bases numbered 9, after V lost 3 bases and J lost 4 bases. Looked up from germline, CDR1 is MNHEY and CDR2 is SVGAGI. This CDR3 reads CASSYLTGGRGYGYTF. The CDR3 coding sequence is TGTGCCAGCAGTTATCTCACAGGGGGCCGTGGCTATGGCTACACCTTC.

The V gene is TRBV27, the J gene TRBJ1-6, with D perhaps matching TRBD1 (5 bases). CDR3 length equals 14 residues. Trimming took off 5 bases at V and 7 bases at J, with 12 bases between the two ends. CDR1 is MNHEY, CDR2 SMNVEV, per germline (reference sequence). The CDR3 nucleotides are TGTGCCAGCAGTCTGACAGCATACAATTCACCCCTCCACTTT. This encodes CASSLTAYNSPLHF.

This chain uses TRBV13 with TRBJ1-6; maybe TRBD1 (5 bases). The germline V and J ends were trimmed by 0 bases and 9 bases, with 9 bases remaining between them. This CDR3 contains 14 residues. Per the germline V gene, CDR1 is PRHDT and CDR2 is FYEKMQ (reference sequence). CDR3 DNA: TGTGCCAGCAGCTTAGGCAGGGATGCTTCACCCCTCCACTTT. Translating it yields CASSLGRDASPLHF.

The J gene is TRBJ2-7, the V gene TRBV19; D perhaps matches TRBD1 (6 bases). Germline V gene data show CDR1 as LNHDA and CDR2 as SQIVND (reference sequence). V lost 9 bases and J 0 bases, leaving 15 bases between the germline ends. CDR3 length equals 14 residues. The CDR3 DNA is TGTGCCAGCTACGTTGACAGGAGCTCCTACGAGCAGTACTTC. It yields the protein CASYVDRSSYEQYF. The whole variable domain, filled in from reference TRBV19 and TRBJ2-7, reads DGGITQSPKYLFRKEGQNVTLSCEQNLNHDAMYWYRQDPGQGLRLIYYSQIVNDFQKGDIAEGYSVSREKKESFPLTVTSAQKNPTAFYLCASYVDRSSYEQYFGPGTRLTVT.

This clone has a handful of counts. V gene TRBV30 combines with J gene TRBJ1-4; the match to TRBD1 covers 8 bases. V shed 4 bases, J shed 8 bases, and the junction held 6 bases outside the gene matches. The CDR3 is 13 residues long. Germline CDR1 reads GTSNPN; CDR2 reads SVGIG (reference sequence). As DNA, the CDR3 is TGTGCCTGGAACAGGGGGTTGGTAGAAAAACTGTTTTTT. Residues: CAWNRGLVEKLFF. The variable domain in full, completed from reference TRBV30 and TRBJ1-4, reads SQTIHQWPATLVQPVGSPLSLECTVEGTSNPNLYWYRQAAGRGLQLLFYSVGIGQISSEVPQNLSASRPQDRQFILSSKKLLLSDSGFYLCAWNRGLVEKLFFGSGTQLSVL.

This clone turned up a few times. The CDR3 bases are TGTGCCAGCAGCTTAGAGGCTAGCGGGAGGGAGCAGTACTTC. This codes for CASSLEASGREQYF. V is TRBV7-2 and J is TRBJ2-7; 11 bases match TRBD2. This CDR3 region has 14 residues. The V and J ends lost 1 base and 7 bases, in that order; junction bases with no gene match: 3. Germline CDR1 SGHTA, CDR2 FQGNSA.

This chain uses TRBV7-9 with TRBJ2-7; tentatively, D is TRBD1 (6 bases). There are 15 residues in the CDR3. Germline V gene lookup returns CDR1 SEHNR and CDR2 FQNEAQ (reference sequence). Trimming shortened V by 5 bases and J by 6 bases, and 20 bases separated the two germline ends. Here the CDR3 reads CASSVRDKPFSEQYF. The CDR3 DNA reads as TGTGCCAGCAGCGTCCGGGACAAGCCCTTCTCCGAGCAGTACTTC.

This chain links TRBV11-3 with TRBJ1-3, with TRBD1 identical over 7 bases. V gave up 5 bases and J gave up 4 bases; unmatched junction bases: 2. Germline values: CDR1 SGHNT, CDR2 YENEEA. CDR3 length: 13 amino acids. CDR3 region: CASSQQGGNTIYF. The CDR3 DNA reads TGTGCCAGCAGCCAACAGGGGGGAAACACCATATATTTT.

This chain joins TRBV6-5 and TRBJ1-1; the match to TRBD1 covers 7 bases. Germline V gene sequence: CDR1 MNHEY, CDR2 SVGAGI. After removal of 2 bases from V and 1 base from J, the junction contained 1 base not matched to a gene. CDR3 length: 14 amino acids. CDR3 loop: CASSYRDRNTEAFF. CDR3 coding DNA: TGTGCCAGCAGTTACCGGGACAGGAACACTGAAGCTTTCTTT.